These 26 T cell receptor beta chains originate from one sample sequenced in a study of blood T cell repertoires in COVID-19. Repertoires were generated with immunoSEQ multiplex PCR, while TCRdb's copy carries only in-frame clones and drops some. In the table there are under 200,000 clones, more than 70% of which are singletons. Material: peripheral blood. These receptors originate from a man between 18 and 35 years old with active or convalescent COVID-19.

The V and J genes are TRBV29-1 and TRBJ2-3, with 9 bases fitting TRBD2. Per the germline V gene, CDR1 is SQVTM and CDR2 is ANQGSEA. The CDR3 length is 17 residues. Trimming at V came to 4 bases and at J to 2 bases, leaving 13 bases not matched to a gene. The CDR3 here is CSVGGASGTQPTDTQYF. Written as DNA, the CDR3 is TGCAGCGTTGGCGGAGCTAGCGGGACCCAACCCACAGATACGCAGTATTTT.

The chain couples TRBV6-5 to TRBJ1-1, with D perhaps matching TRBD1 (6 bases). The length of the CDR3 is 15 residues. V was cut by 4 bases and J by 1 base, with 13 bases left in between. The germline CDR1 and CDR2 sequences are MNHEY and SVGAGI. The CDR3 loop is CASSSQGRKNTEAFF. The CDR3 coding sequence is TGTGCCAGCAGTTCACAGGGACGGAAGAACACTGAAGCTTTCTTT.

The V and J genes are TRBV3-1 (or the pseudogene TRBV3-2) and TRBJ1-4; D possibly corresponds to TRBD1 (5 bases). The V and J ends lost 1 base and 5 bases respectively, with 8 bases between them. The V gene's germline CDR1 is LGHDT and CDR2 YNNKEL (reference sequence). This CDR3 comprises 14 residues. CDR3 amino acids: CASSQGSGNEKLFF. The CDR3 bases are TGTGCCAGCAGCCAAGGTTCAGGGAATGAAAAACTGTTTTTT.

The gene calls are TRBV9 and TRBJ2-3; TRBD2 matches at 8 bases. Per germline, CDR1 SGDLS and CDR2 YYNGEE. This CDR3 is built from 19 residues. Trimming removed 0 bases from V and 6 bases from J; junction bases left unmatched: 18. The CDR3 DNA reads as TGTGCCAGCAGCGTAGTACCGAGTGGACGGGGGGGTGTAGTGGATACGCAGTATTTT. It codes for CASSVVPSGRGGVVDTQYF.

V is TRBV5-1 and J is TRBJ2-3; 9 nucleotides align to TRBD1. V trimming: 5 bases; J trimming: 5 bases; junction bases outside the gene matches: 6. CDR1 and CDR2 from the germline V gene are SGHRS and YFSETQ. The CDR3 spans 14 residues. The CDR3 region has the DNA TGCGCCAGCAGGGGGGACAGGGCGAGAGATACGCAGTATTTT. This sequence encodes CASRGDRARDTQYF.

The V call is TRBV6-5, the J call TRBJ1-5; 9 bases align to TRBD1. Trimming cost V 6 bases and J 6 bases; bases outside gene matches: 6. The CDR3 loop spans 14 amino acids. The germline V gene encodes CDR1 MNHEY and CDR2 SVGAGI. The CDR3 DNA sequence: TGTGCCAGCAGGGGACAGGGAGGGCTTCAGCCCCAGCATTTT. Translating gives CASRGQGGLQPQHF.

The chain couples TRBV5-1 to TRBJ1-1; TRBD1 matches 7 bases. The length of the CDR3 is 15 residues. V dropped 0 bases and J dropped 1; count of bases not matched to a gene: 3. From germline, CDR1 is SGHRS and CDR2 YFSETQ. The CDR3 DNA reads TGCGCCAGCAGCTTGGAGGGACAGACGAACACTGAAGCTTTCTTT. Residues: CASSLEGQTNTEAFF.

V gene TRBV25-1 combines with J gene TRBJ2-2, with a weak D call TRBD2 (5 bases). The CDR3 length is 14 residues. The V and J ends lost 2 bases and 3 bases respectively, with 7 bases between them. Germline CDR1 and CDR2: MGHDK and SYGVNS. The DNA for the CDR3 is TGTGCCAGCAGTGAAGGCGGGTACACCGGGGAGCTGTTTTTT. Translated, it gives CASSEGGYTGELFF.

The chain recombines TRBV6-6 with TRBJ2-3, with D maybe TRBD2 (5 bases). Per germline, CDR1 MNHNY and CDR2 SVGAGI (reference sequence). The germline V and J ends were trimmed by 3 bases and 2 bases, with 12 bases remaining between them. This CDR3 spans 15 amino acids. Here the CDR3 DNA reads TGTGCCAGCAGTTATGGAGGACTTCACACAGATACGCAGTATTTT. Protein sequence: CASSYGGLHTDTQYF.

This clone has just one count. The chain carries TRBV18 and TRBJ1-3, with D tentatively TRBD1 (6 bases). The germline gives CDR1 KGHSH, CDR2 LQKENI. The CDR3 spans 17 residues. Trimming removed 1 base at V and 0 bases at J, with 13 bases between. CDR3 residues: CASSPRDTASSGNTIYF. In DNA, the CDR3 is TGTGCCAGCTCACCACGGGACACTGCATCCTCTGGAAACACCATATATTTT.

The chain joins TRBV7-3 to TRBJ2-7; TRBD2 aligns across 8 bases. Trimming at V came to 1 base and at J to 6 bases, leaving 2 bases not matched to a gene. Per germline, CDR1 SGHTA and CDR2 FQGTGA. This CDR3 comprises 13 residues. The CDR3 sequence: CASSLRSGSEQYF. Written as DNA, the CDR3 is TGTGCCAGCAGCTTAAGGAGCGGGAGCGAGCAGTACTTC. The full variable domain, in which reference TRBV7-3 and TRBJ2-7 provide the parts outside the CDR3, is GAGVSQTPSNKVTEKGKYVELRCDPISGHTALYWYRQSLGQGPEFLIYFQGTGAADDSGLPNDRFFAVRPEGSVSTLKIQRTERGDSAVYLCASSLRSGSEQYFGPGTRLTVT.

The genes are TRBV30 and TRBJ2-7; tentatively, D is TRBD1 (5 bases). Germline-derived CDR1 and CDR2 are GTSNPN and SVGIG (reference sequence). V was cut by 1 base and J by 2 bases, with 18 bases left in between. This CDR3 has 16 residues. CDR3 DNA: TGTGCCTGGAGTGCCCCTATGCAGGGAAACCCCTACGAGCAGTACTTC. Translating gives CAWSAPMQGNPYEQYF.

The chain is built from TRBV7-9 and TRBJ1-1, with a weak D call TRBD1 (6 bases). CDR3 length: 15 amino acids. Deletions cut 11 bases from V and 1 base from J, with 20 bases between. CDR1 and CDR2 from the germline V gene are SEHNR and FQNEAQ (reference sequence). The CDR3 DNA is TGTGCCCCCAGGGGACCAGAATCTAAGAACACTGAAGCTTTCTTT. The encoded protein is CAPRGPESKNTEAFF.

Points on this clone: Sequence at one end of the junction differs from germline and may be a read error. CDR3 in DNA: TGTGCCAGCAGTTCCGGGGGATTGCCCGAGCATTTT. Its translation: CASSSGGLPEHF. The chain employs TRBV27 and TRBJ1-5, with D perhaps matching TRBD1 (5 bases). CDR1 MNHEY and CDR2 SMNVEV come from the germline V gene (reference sequence). The CDR3 is 12 amino acids.

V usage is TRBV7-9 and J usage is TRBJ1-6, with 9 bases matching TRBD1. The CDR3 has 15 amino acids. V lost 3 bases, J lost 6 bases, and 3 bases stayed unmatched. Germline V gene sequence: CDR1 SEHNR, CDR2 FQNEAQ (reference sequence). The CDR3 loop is CASSFGDRVNSPLHF. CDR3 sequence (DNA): TGTGCCAGCAGCTTCGGGGACAGGGTTAATTCACCCCTCCACTTT.

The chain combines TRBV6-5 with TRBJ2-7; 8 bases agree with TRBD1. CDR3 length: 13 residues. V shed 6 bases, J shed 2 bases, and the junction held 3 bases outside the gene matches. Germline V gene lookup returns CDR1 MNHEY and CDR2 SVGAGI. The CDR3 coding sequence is TGTGCCAGCAGGGCGACAGGGGCCTACGAGCAGTACTTC. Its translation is CASRATGAYEQYF.

For the CDR3, the DNA is TGTGCCAGTAGTAGGGCAGGGGAGTTCTATGGCTACACCTTC. The encoded protein is CASSRAGEFYGYTF. The chain couples TRBV19 to TRBJ1-2; tentative D call: TRBD1 (6 bases). Trimming left V 4 bases short and J 4 bases short, with 13 bases between. The CDR3 is 14 residues long. Germline-derived CDR1 and CDR2 are LNHDA and SQIVND (reference sequence).

Here the CDR3 reads CASSKIDRVYGYTF. CDR3 in DNA: TGTGCCAGCAGTAAAATTGACAGGGTTTATGGCTACACCTTC. The rearrangement joins TRBV2 to TRBJ1-2; TRBD1 agrees at 7 bases. CDR1 is SNHLY, CDR2 FYNNEI, per germline. V dropped 5 bases and J dropped 5; count of bases not matched to a gene: 8. The CDR3 loop spans 14 amino acids. Variable domain in full (rest from reference TRBV2 and TRBJ1-2): EPEVTQTPSHQVTQMGQEVILRCVPISNHLYFYWYRQILGQKVEFLVSFYNNEISEKSEIFDDQFSVERPDGSNFTLKIRSTKLEDSAMYFCASSKIDRVYGYTFGSGTRLTVV.

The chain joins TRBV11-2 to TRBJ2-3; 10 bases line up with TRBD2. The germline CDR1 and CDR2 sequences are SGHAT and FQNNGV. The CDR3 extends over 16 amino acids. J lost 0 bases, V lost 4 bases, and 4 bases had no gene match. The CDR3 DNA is TGTGCCAGCAGCTACCCTAGCGGGAGAAGCACAGATACGCAGTATTTT. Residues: CASSYPSGRSTDTQYF.

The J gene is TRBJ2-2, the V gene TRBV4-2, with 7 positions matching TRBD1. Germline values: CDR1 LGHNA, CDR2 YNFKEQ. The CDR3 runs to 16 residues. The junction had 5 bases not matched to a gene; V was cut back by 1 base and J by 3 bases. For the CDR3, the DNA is TGTGCCAGCAGCCAAGTTCCGGGACAGTACACCGGGGAGCTGTTTTTT. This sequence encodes CASSQVPGQYTGELFF.

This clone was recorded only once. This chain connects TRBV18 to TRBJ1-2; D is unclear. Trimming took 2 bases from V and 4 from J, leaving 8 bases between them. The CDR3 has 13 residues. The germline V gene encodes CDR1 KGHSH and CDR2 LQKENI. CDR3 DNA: TGTGCCAGCTCACCAGAGGGTGTCTATGGCTACACCTTC. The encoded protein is CASSPEGVYGYTF. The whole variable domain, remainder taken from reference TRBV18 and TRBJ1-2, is NAGVMQNPRHLVRRRGQEARLRCSPMKGHSHVYWYRQLPEEGLKFMVYLQKENIIDESGMPKERFSAEFPKEGPSILRIQQVVRGDSAAYFCASSPEGVYGYTFGSGTRLTVV.

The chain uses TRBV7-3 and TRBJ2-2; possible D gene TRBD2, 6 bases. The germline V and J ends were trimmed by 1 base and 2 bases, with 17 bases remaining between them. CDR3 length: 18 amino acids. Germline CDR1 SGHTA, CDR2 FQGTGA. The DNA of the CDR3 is TGTGCCAGCAGCTTAATGCCCGGAGGGACCACAAACACCGGGGAGCTGTTTTTT. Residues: CASSLMPGGTTNTGELFF.

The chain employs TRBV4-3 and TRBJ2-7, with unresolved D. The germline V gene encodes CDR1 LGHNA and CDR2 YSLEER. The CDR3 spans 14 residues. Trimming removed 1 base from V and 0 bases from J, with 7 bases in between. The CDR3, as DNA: TGCGCCAGCAGCCAAGGGTACTTCTCCTACGAGCAGTACTTC. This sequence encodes CASSQGYFSYEQYF.

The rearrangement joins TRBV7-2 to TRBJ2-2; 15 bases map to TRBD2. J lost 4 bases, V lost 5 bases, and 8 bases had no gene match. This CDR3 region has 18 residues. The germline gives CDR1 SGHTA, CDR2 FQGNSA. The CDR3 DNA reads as TGTGCCAGCAGCCCCGGACTAGCGGGAGGGCCGGGCACCGGGGAGCTGTTTTTT. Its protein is CASSPGLAGGPGTGELFF.

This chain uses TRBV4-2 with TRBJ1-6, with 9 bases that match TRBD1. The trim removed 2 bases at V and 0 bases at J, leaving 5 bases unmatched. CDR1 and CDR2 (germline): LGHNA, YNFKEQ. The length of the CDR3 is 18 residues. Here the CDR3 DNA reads TGTGCCAGCAGCCAAACAGGGGGCGGGAGCTCCTATAATTCACCCCTCCACTTT. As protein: CASSQTGGGSSYNSPLHF.

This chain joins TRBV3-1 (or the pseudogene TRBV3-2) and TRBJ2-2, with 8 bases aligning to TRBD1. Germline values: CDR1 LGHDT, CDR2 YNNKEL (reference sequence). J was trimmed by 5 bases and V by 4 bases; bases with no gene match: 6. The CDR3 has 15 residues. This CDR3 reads CASSPQGARTGELFF. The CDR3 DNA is TGTGCCAGCAGCCCCCAGGGGGCAAGGACCGGGGAGCTGTTTTTT.